The next 26 T cell receptor beta chains were all read from a single sample in a study of cytomegalovirus exposure and HLA in healthy donors. The PCR had 60 Vbeta and 13 Jbeta primers. Sequencing was performed with immunoSEQ multiplex PCR; in TCRdb, only in-frame clones are kept and a portion is missing. The repertoire includes approximately 180,000 clones, 79% of them detected once, and 1.5% to 2% sits in the top ten. The specimen sequenced was PBMCs. Source of these receptors: a woman aged 45-60 years in good health and CMV-seronegative.

The chain employs TRBV6-5 and TRBJ1-5, with D possibly being TRBD1 (5 bases). The germline V gene has CDR1 MNHEY and CDR2 SVGAGI. V dropped 5 bases and J dropped 6 bases, with 11 bases sitting between them. This CDR3 is 13 amino acids long. The CDR3 spells CASSPQGFQPQHF. DNA of the CDR3: TGTGCCAGCAGTCCCCAGGGATTTCAGCCCCAGCATTTT.

The chain recombines TRBV28 with TRBJ2-5; 7 nucleotides match TRBD1. Germline-derived CDR1 and CDR2 are MDHEN and SYDVKM. This CDR3 is built from 14 residues. The V gene end was trimmed by 2 bases and the J gene end by 7 bases; junction bases not matched to a gene: 7. The CDR3, as DNA: TGTGCCAGCAGTTTAGGTCAGGGGGTCGTGACCCAGTACTTC. Translation gives CASSLGQGVVTQYF. Complete variable domain (other parts from reference TRBV28 and TRBJ2-5): DVKVTQSSRYLVKRTGEKVFLECVQDMDHENMFWYRQDPGLGLRLIYFSYDVKMKEKGDIPEGYSVSREKKERFSLILESASTNQTSMYLCASSLGQGVVTQYFGPGTRLLVL.

The chain employs TRBV2 and TRBJ2-7; 7 bases match TRBD2. This CDR3 is built from 10 residues. With V trimmed by 7 bases and J by 7 bases, 1 base remained unmatched. Germline CDR1 and CDR2: SNHLY and FYNNEI. The CDR3 DNA reads TGTGCCAGCAACGGGGGGGAGCAGTACTTC. It is translated as CASNGGEQYF.

The V and J genes are TRBV7-3 and TRBJ1-1; 12 bases are a match to TRBD1. The CDR3 length is 14 residues. The V gene's germline CDR1 is SGHTA and CDR2 FQGTGA. V was pared by 7 bases and J by 10 bases, with 10 bases of the junction left unmatched. The CDR3 protein is CASTDPGQGAVAFF. CDR3 coding DNA: TGTGCCAGCACCGATCCGGGACAGGGGGCAGTAGCTTTCTTT.

This clone was observed a few times. The chain couples TRBV2 to TRBJ2-2; possibly TRBD2 for D (6 bases). The CDR3 length is 14 residues. Germline V gives CDR1 SNHLY, CDR2 FYNNEI. V lost 6 bases to trimming and J lost 5 bases, with 13 bases between them. The CDR3 DNA sequence: TGTGCCAGCAGAGTGGAGGGTTATACCGGGGAGCTGTTTTTT. It encodes CASRVEGYTGELFF. Drawing the rest from reference TRBV2 and TRBJ2-2, the complete variable domain is EPEVTQTPSHQVTQMGQEVILRCVPISNHLYFYWYRQILGQKVEFLVSFYNNEISEKSEIFDDQFSVERPDGSNFTLKIRSTKLEDSAMYFCASRVEGYTGELFFGEGSRLTVL.

The chain is built from TRBV28 and TRBJ1-3; 10 bases are shared with TRBD1. The CDR3 length is 13 residues. From germline, CDR1 is MDHEN and CDR2 SYDVKM. V was clipped by 7 bases and J by 5 bases; unmatched bases: 2. The CDR3 nucleotides are TGTGCCAGCACGGGACAGGGGAGAAACACCATATATTTT. This sequence encodes CASTGQGRNTIYF.

The chain employs TRBV5-1 and TRBJ2-7; D gene uncertain. The CDR3 runs 15 residues. V was clipped by 5 bases and J by 2 bases, with 17 bases between them. In germline, CDR1 is SGHRS, CDR2 YFSETQ. The CDR3 protein is CASRPGLGIAYEQYF. The CDR3, as DNA: TGCGCCAGCAGACCTGGTCTAGGAATCGCCTACGAGCAGTACTTC.

A single count supports this clone. The rearrangement links TRBV7-9 to TRBJ1-1; no clear D. This CDR3 region has 15 residues. Trimming removed 10 bases at V and 2 bases at J, with 20 bases between. Germline loops: CDR1 SEHNR, CDR2 FQNEAQ (reference sequence). CDR3 DNA: TGTGCCATTCGTCCCCGAGCCGGGTCTAACACTGAAGCTTTCTTT. Protein product: CAIRPRAGSNTEAFF.

The chain has TRBV5-6 and TRBJ1-4, with TRBD1 matching over 9 bases. Germline V gene sequence: CDR1 SGHDT, CDR2 YYEEEE. The V and J ends lost 0 bases and 5 bases, in that order; junction bases with no gene match: 5. The CDR3 is 16 amino acids. The CDR3 bases are TGTGCCAGCAGCTTGGAACGGGGACAGGGAAATGAAAAACTGTTTTTT. This codes for CASSLERGQGNEKLFF.

The genes are TRBV5-4 and TRBJ1-2, with a weak D call TRBD1 (6 bases). Per the germline V gene, CDR1 is SGHNT and CDR2 is YYREEE (reference sequence). The ends were cut back, 1 base at V and 6 bases at J, with 13 bases in the middle. The CDR3 has 14 amino acids. The CDR3 nucleotides are TGTGCCAGCAGCTTGACAGGACAGAATGATGGCTACACCTTC. Protein: CASSLTGQNDGYTF.

This clone has only a few counts. The sample has other DNA sequences that encode this CDR3 too. The chain joins TRBV7-2 to TRBJ1-5, with D tentatively TRBD1 (5 bases). The CDR3 covers 12 residues. Trimming cost V 5 bases and J 7 bases, with 9 bases left between them. The germline V gene encodes CDR1 SGHTA and CDR2 FQGNSA. The CDR3 region is CASSPGGQPQHF. CDR3 DNA: TGTGCCAGCAGCCCGGGGGGACAGCCCCAGCATTTT.

This clone occurred a few times. The chain joins TRBV6-5 to TRBJ1-1, with TRBD1 matching over 7 bases. The ends lost 7 bases at V and 7 bases at J; junction bases unmatched: 6. The CDR3 has 12 residues. The germline V gene encodes CDR1 MNHEY and CDR2 SVGAGI. DNA for the CDR3: TGTGCCAGCAACGACAGGGCTGGTGAAGCTTTCTTT. Residues: CASNDRAGEAFF.

The chain links TRBV9 to TRBJ2-5; TRBD2 might be the D (5 bases). The J call may not be correct, given that the DNA end is closer to TRBJ2-7. Germline V CDR1 and CDR2: SGDLS, YYNGEE. The CDR3 loop spans 15 amino acids. This CDR3 is CASSVMWEKGYEQYF. CDR3 DNA: TGTGCCAGCAGCGTAATGTGGGAGAAGGGCTACGAGCAGTACTTC.

The rearrangement joins TRBV28 to TRBJ2-5, with 12 bases fitting TRBD2. Germline CDR1 is MDHEN and CDR2 is SYDVKM. The trim removed 5 bases at V and 5 bases at J, leaving 15 bases unmatched. This CDR3 is 18 amino acids long. The CDR3 spells CASSAYGLAGRGEETQYF. For the CDR3, the DNA is TGTGCCAGCAGTGCATACGGACTAGCGGGGCGGGGGGAGGAGACCCAGTACTTC.

V usage is TRBV10-3 and J usage is TRBJ2-5; 9 nucleotides align to TRBD2. V trimming: 0 bases; J trimming: 1 base; junction bases outside the gene matches: 6. The CDR3 has 17 amino acids. CDR1 and CDR2 (germline): ENHRY, SYGVKD. This CDR3 is CAISESIRAGGQETQYF. In DNA, the CDR3 is TGTGCCATCAGTGAGTCGATTCGAGCGGGGGGCCAAGAGACCCAGTACTTC.

The genes are TRBV5-1 and TRBJ1-2; D uncertain. Germline V lookup: CDR1 SGHRS, CDR2 YFSETQ. Trimming cost V 1 base and J 0 bases, with 13 bases left between them. The CDR3 consists of 16 residues. The CDR3 bases are TGCGCCAGCAGCTTGACACCGGGGAAATCTAACTATGGCTACACCTTC. The encoded protein is CASSLTPGKSNYGYTF. Full variable domain (remainder filled in from reference TRBV5-1 and TRBJ1-2): KAGVTQTPRYLIKTRGQQVTLSCSPISGHRSVSWYQQTPGQGLQFLFEYFSETQRNKGNFPGRFSGRQFSNSRSEMNVSTLELGDSALYLCASSLTPGKSNYGYTFGSGTRLTVV.

The chain is built from TRBV7-9 and TRBJ2-6; the match to TRBD1 covers 7 bases. The CDR3 spans 18 residues. Trimming at V came to 4 bases and at J to 1 base, leaving 10 bases not matched to a gene. Germline values: CDR1 SEHNR, CDR2 FQNEAQ (reference sequence). CDR3: CASSSSSLTGSGANVLTF. CDR3 coding DNA: TGTGCCAGCAGCTCCTCGTCATTGACAGGGTCTGGGGCCAACGTCCTGACTTTC.

The chain is built from TRBV19 and TRBJ1-5; TRBD1 matches 7 bases. The CDR3 is 17 residues long. With 5 bases clipped from V and 1 base from J, the junction kept 11 bases outside the gene matches. CDR1 is LNHDA and CDR2 is SQIVND in the germline V gene (reference sequence). The CDR3 spells CASSVPTGFLSNQPQHF. The CDR3 region has the DNA TGTGCCAGTAGTGTCCCGACAGGGTTTCTCAGCAATCAGCCCCAGCATTTT.

The J gene is TRBJ1-5, the V gene TRBV7-9; D is uncertain. Germline V gene lookup returns CDR1 SEHNR and CDR2 FQNEAQ (reference sequence). V was pared by 8 bases and J by 5 bases, with 13 bases between. The CDR3 length is 13 residues. DNA of the CDR3: TGTGCCAGCGCGGCAGAAAGATATCAGCCCCAGCATTTT. It specifies CASAAERYQPQHF.

A few counts support this clone. The sample holds other DNA sequences that translate to the same CDR3. DNA of the CDR3: TGCGCCAGCAGCCACTCGCGACAGCCGAACACTGAAGCTTTCTTT. Encoded protein: CASSHSRQPNTEAFF. The chain joins TRBV4-3 to TRBJ1-1, with D tentatively TRBD1 (5 bases). Trimming removed 3 bases from V and 1 base from J, with 12 bases in between. This CDR3 has 15 residues. The germline CDR1 and CDR2 sequences are LGHNA and YSLEER.

The chain links TRBV27 to TRBJ1-2; a possible D gene is TRBD1 (5 bases). With 9 bases removed from V and 3 bases from J, the gap between germline ends came to 20 bases. Germline values: CDR1 MNHEY, CDR2 SMNVEV (reference sequence). The CDR3 covers 15 residues. CDR3 coding DNA: TGTGCCAGTCTTCCTTTGAGGTCGGGGGACTATGGCTACACCTTC. Protein product: CASLPLRSGDYGYTF.

V gene TRBV28 combines with J gene TRBJ2-7, with D perhaps matching TRBD1 (6 bases). Germline V gives CDR1 MDHEN, CDR2 SYDVKM. The CDR3 contains 11 residues. Trimming took off 7 bases at V and 4 bases at J, with 8 bases between the two ends. The CDR3 DNA is TGTGCCAGCACCAGGGGTTACGAGCAGTACTTC. Its translation: CASTRGYEQYF.

The V and J genes are TRBV10-2 and TRBJ1-5, with TRBD1 matching 7 bases. The germline CDR1 and CDR2 sequences are WSHSY and SAAADI. The CDR3 spans 14 residues. V dropped 8 bases and J dropped 9; count of bases not matched to a gene: 13. The CDR3 sequence is CASATRDSGRPQHF. DNA of the CDR3: TGCGCCAGCGCGACTCGGGACAGCGGCCGGCCCCAGCATTTT.

The V and J genes are TRBV6-6 and TRBJ2-3; D is perhaps TRBD1 (5 bases). V lost 7 bases and J 1 base, leaving 12 bases between the germline ends. CDR3 length: 14 residues. The germline V gene encodes CDR1 MNHNY and CDR2 SVGAGI (reference sequence). The CDR3 loop reads CASISREGTDTQYF. The CDR3 bases are TGTGCCAGCATTTCCAGGGAAGGCACAGATACGCAGTATTTT.

The rearrangement uses TRBV19 and TRBJ2-5; D is uncertain. The germline V gene encodes CDR1 LNHDA and CDR2 SQIVND (reference sequence). The CDR3 is made up of 13 amino acids. The germline V and J ends were trimmed by 5 bases and 4 bases, with 11 bases remaining between them. The CDR3 DNA follows: TGTGCCAGTAGTGAGGAAGGAAGAGAGACCCAGTACTTC. Translation: CASSEEGRETQYF.

The rearrangement links TRBV11-2 to TRBJ1-2; 10 bases map to TRBD1. The J segment lost 12 bases and the V segment lost 5 bases, leaving 9 bases of the junction unmatched. Germline values: CDR1 SGHAT, CDR2 FQNNGV. This CDR3 contains 13 residues. DNA of the CDR3: TGTGCCAGCAGCCCGGCGGACAGGGGGAAGCACACCTTC. Translated, it gives CASSPADRGKHTF.